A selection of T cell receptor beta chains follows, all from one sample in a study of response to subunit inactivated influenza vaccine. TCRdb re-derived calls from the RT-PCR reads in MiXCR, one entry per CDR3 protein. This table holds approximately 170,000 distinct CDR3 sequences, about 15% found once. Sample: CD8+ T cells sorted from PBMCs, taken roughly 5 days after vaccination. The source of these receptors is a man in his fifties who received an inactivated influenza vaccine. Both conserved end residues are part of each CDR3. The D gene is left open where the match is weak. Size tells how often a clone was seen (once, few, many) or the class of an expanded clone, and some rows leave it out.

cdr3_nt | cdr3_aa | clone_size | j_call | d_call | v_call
TGTGCCAGCAGCCCCGGACTAGCGGGAGCCTACGAGCAGTACTTC | CASSPGLAGAYEQYF | many | TRBJ2-7 | TRBD2 | TRBV3-1
TGTGCCATCAGTGGAGGGACAGAGCTTAATGAAAAACTGTTTTTT | CAISGGTELNEKLFF | few | TRBJ1-4 | TRBD1 | TRBV10-3
TGTGCCAGCAGCTTAGGGGCCAATCAGCCCCAGCATTTT | CASSLGANQPQHF | . | TRBJ1-5 | . | TRBV7-9
TGTGCCAGCAGCTTATTTGGGTACTCTGGGGCCAACGTCCTGACTTTC | CASSLFGYSGANVLTF | . | TRBJ2-6 | . | TRBV7-9
TGTGCCAGCAGTATAGCCGGGGAGCTGTTTTTT | CASSIAGELFF | few | TRBJ2-2 | . | TRBV28
TGTGCCAGCAGTTTACTAGGGATCGAGACCCAGTACTTC | CASSLLGIETQYF | few | TRBJ2-5 | . | TRBV12-3/TRBV12-4
TGTGCCAGCGGACAGGGGGGAGGAGGAGAAAAACTGTTTTTT | CASGQGGGGEKLFF | . | TRBJ1-4 | TRBD1 | TRBV25-1
TGTGCCAGCAGCTTCGAGGGGCGCAATCAGCCCCAGCATTTT | CASSFEGRNQPQHF | few | TRBJ1-5 | . | TRBV12-3/TRBV12-4
TGCAGCGTTGTTGGGCCAACAACCACAGATACGCAGTATTTT | CSVVGPTTTDTQYF | . | TRBJ2-3 | . | TRBV29-1
TGTGCCAGCAGCCCCAGTCGGGGGAGTAAAGACGAGCAGTACTTC | CASSPSRGSKDEQYF | . | TRBJ2-7 | . | TRBV11-2
TGTGCCAGCAGCGTAGGGGCAGGGCGACCCACAGATACGCAGTATTTT | CASSVGAGRPTDTQYF | many | TRBJ2-3 | . | TRBV9
TGCGCCAGCAGCCAAGATTGGAACAGAGGCGCTTTCTTT | CASSQDWNRGAFF | . | TRBJ1-1 | . | TRBV4-3
TGCAGCGTTGGGTCCCCGCGGTACTTC | CSVGSPRYF | few | TRBJ2-5 | . | TRBV29-1
TGCGCCAGCAGTGAGTACAGGCGAGAAGAGCAGTACTTC | CASSEYRREEQYF | . | TRBJ2-7 | . | TRBV10-2